This T cell receptor beta chain was profiled in a study of shared clonotypes between healthy human individuals. As for the study in general: CD4 naive and CD4 memory each took three plates per donor, while CD8 naive took two and CD8 memory one.

Only Caucasian adults living in Nashville, Tennessee served as donors. Using immunoSEQ multiplex PCR, the repertoire was profiled, and TCRdb retains in-frame clones only, with some absent. This sample has roughly 1,100,000 clones, with roughly 75% found just once. The germline gives CDR1 SGHRS, CDR2 YFSETQ. CDR3 length equals 15 residues. V dropped 4 bases and J dropped 5; count of bases not matched to a gene: 9. The study's findings and limits: Read depth was anticipated to influence clonotype sharing among donors. Sampling covered nothing but blood. Tissue TCR repertoires likely differ from those found in blood.

As to this clone: Its antigen is undetermined.

The chain recombines TRBV5-1 with TRBJ2-7, with 10 bases aligning to TRBD1. This TCR came from a man younger than 35 in good health. The specimen was memory CD4+ T cells sorted from blood. Specified subset: CD45RA-negative fraction. The CDR3 here is CASSRDRGPGDEQYF. In DNA, the CDR3 is TGCGCCAGCAGCAGAGACAGGGGGCCAGGAGACGAGCAGTACTTC.